The 30 T cell receptor beta chains below were found in one sample sequenced in a study of vaccination and CD4 T cells after COVID-19. Regarding treatment: approximately 10-day PBMC culture with coronavirus spike peptide pools or control peptides (ViraFEST assay). These receptors have no known antigen. CD4+ T cells that had been cultured provided DNA sequenced with the Oncomine TCR Beta short-read assay. TCRdb fed the PCR reads into MiXCR, producing one record per CDR3 protein. The sample carries some 13,000 distinct CDR3 sequences, about a third recorded once. Sequenced sample: CD4+ T cells from blood, cultured in vitro. The receptors come from a human donor who had recovered from COVID-19.

DNA for the CDR3: TGTGCCAGCAGCTTAATTTTGGGCAGCACCGGGGAGCTGTTTTTT. It specifies CASSLILGSTGELFF. V gene TRBV11-2 combines with J gene TRBJ2-2; D uncertain. Trimming took off 2 bases at V and 4 bases at J, with 11 bases between the two ends. Looked up from germline, CDR1 is SGHAT and CDR2 is FQNNGV. The CDR3 sequence is 15 residues long.

V and J are TRBV6-1 and TRBJ2-7, with D perhaps TRBD2 (5 bases). CDR1 is MNHNS and CDR2 is SASEGT in the germline V gene. This CDR3 has 15 amino acids. The V end was cut by 8 bases, the J end by 5 bases, with 22 bases between. CDR3: CASGKVTGFGNEQYF. CDR3 bases: TGTGCCAGCGGAAAAGTGACTGGGTTCGGGAACGAGCAGTACTTC.

The CDR3 DNA follows: TGTGCCAGTAGTCGGTCCTGGGCGGGAGGCTCCTACGAGCAGTACTTC. Amino acids: CASSRSWAGGSYEQYF. This sequence joins TRBV19 and TRBJ2-7, with TRBD2 identical over 8 bases. V dropped 5 bases and J dropped 0; count of bases not matched to a gene: 9. CDR1 and CDR2 from the germline V gene are LNHDA and SQIVND (reference sequence). This CDR3 is built from 16 residues.

This clonotype occurred a few times. The V call is TRBV20-1, the J call TRBJ1-5; TRBD1 is a possible D gene (6 bases). Deletions cut 2 bases from V and 3 bases from J, with 14 bases between. This CDR3 region has 15 residues. CDR1 is DFQATT, CDR2 SNEGSKA, per germline (reference sequence). The CDR3 DNA sequence: TGCAGTGCTAGAATACAGGGAGGTTCCAATCAGCCCCAGCATTTT. This codes for CSARIQGGSNQPQHF.

The chain carries TRBV3-1 and TRBJ2-2; unclear D gene. Germline V gene lookup returns CDR1 LGHDT and CDR2 YNNKEL (reference sequence). The CDR3 spans 13 residues. V lost 4 bases to trimming and J lost 0 bases, with 3 bases between them. Here the CDR3 reads CASSRANTGELFF. In nucleotides, the CDR3 is TGTGCCAGCAGCCGCGCGAACACCGGGGAGCTGTTTTTT.

This chain connects TRBV7-2 to TRBJ2-1; 14 bases align to TRBD2. Germline CDR1 reads SGHTA; CDR2 reads FQGNSA. The ends lost 4 bases at V and 10 bases at J; junction bases unmatched: 6. CDR3 length: 15 amino acids. Here the CDR3 DNA reads TGTGCCAGCAGCTCGGGACTAGCGGGAGTGCGGGAGCAGTTCTTC. Translating it yields CASSSGLAGVREQFF.

V and J are TRBV2 and TRBJ2-1; 14 nucleotides agree with TRBD2. Trimming took 4 bases from V and 6 from J; bases not matched to a gene: 2. The CDR3 length is 15 residues. Germline CDR1 reads SNHLY; CDR2 reads FYNNEI. The CDR3 DNA reads TGTGCCAGCAGTGGGGGGACTAGCGGGAGCAATGAGCAGTTCTTC. It is translated as CASSGGTSGSNEQFF.

A note on this clonotype: The germline gene is not matched at one end of the junction; a read error may be the cause. The rearrangement uses TRBV7-8 and TRBJ2-6, with D tentatively TRBD2 (5 bases). Germline CDR1 and CDR2: SGHVS and FQNEAQ. This CDR3 comprises 14 residues. The CDR3 DNA follows: TGTGCCAGCAGCCTAGCCTCTGGGGCCAACGTCCTGACTTTC. Its protein is CASSLASGANVLTF.

The CDR3 DNA sequence: TGTGCCAGCAGCTCCCCAGGGAGTTACGAGCAGTACTTC. Translating it yields CASSSPGSYEQYF. This chain joins TRBV7-9 and TRBJ2-7, with D perhaps being TRBD1 or TRBD2 (5 bases each). The CDR3 has 13 residues. Germline V gene sequence: CDR1 SEHNR, CDR2 FQNEAQ (reference sequence). Trimming took off 4 bases at V and 4 bases at J, with 11 bases between the two ends.

This clonotype has more than one count but fewer than ten. The chain is built from TRBV12-3 or TRBV12-4 and TRBJ1-2, with 8 bases matching TRBD1. Trimming took 2 bases from V and 2 from J; bases not matched to a gene: 10. The CDR3 is 17 residues long. The DNA for the CDR3 is TGTGCCAGCAGTTTAAGGGGGCCTAGGACAGGGAACTATGGCTACACCTTC. As protein: CASSLRGPRTGNYGYTF.

In this sample, this clonotype turned up a few times. V usage is TRBV7-2 and J usage is TRBJ2-1; no reliable D call. CDR3 length equals 14 residues. In germline, CDR1 is SGHTA, CDR2 FQGNSA. V was clipped by 3 bases and J by 3 bases, with 9 bases between them. CDR3 sequence (DNA): TGTGCCAGCAGCTTCGAGAGCATCTACAATGAGCAGTTCTTC. This codes for CASSFESIYNEQFF.

V and J are TRBV30 and TRBJ1-5; D is unresolved. The CDR3 covers 13 residues. The V gene lost 1 base and the J gene lost 3 bases, with 7 bases spanning the gap. Per the germline V gene, CDR1 is GTSNPN and CDR2 is SVGIG (reference sequence). The CDR3 bases are TGTGCCTGGAGTGCGCGTTTCAATCAGCCCCAGCATTTT. Translating gives CAWSARFNQPQHF.

The chain uses TRBV7-3 and TRBJ2-3; 11 nucleotides align to TRBD2. The J segment lost 5 bases and the V segment lost 0 bases, leaving 1 base of the junction unmatched. Germline V gene lookup returns CDR1 SGHTA and CDR2 FQGTGA. The CDR3 is 15 residues long. The CDR3 bases are TGTGCCAGCAGCTTAACTAGCGGGGGGGAAGATACGCAGTATTTT. Its protein is CASSLTSGGEDTQYF.

This rearrangement joins TRBV5-1 to TRBJ2-5; 15 bases are a match to TRBD2. The germline CDR1 and CDR2 sequences are SGHRS and YFSETQ. The CDR3 has 15 residues. The V and J ends lost 5 bases and 5 bases, in that order; junction bases with no gene match: 4. CDR3 coding DNA: TGCGCCAGCAGTACCGGACTAGCGGGAGGGGAGACCCAGTACTTC. Translation gives CASSTGLAGGETQYF.

CDR3 in amino acids: CSARWMLTQETQYF. The DNA for the CDR3 is TGCAGTGCTAGATGGATGCTCACCCAAGAGACCCAGTACTTC. The chain carries TRBV20-1 and TRBJ2-5; the D is unclear. The CDR3 runs to 14 residues. The germline V gene has CDR1 DFQATT and CDR2 SNEGSKA (reference sequence). Between the trimmed V and J ends, which lost 2 bases and 1 base, there was a span of 11 bases.

V usage is TRBV28 and J usage is TRBJ2-6; D is possibly TRBD1 (5 bases). The ends were cut back, 3 bases at V and 4 bases at J, with 10 bases in the middle. This CDR3 has 15 amino acids. Germline assignment: CDR1 MDHEN and CDR2 SYDVKM. CDR3 coding DNA: TGTGCCAGCAGTTTGGCAGGGAACGGGGCCAACGTCCTGACTTTC. Amino acid sequence: CASSLAGNGANVLTF.

This chain joins TRBV5-1 and TRBJ2-3; the D gene is possibly TRBD2 (6 bases). V dropped 2 bases and J dropped 5 bases, with 18 bases sitting between them. The CDR3 sequence is 16 residues long. Per germline, CDR1 SGHRS and CDR2 YFSETQ. For the CDR3, the DNA is TGCGCCAGCAGCTTCACGGGGGACGGCTCCGTAGATACGCAGTATTTT. Translating gives CASSFTGDGSVDTQYF.

V and J are TRBV12-3 or TRBV12-4 and TRBJ2-3, with TRBD2 as a possible D gene (6 bases). V was pared by 6 bases and J by 2 bases, with 15 bases between. This CDR3 comprises 15 residues. The CDR3 sequence is CASSLTRRDTDTQYF. CDR3 nucleotide sequence: TGTGCCAGCAGCCTAACAAGGAGGGACACAGATACGCAGTATTTT.

V and J are TRBV20-1 and TRBJ2-7; 12 positions match TRBD2. The germline CDR1 and CDR2 sequences are DFQATT and SNEGSKA (reference sequence). V was pared by 4 bases and J by 4 bases, with 8 bases of the junction left unmatched. There are 15 residues in the CDR3. The CDR3 sequence is CSATSGLAGLYEQYF. The CDR3 DNA reads TGCAGTGCTACCTCCGGACTAGCGGGATTGTACGAGCAGTACTTC.

V gene TRBV7-2 combines with J gene TRBJ2-7, with D possibly TRBD1 on 5 matching bases. The CDR3 is 18 amino acids. Trimming removed 1 base at V and 3 bases at J, with 22 bases between. Germline V CDR1 and CDR2: SGHTA, FQGNSA. DNA of the CDR3: TGTGCCAGCAGCTTAGAGGGCAATGTGGCAGGGTTCCTCTACGAGCAGTACTTC. Its protein is CASSLEGNVAGFLYEQYF.

This chain connects TRBV19 to TRBJ2-7, with 13 bases identical to TRBD2. V shed 7 bases, J shed 6 bases, and the junction held 12 bases outside the gene matches. CDR1 and CDR2 from the germline V gene are LNHDA and SQIVND (reference sequence). The CDR3 is 16 residues long. The CDR3 here is CASTPTGTSGAAEQYF. CDR3 coding DNA: TGTGCCAGTACACCAACCGGGACTAGCGGGGCTGCCGAGCAGTACTTC.

The chain joins TRBV20-1 to TRBJ2-3; no clear D. Trimming removed 1 base from V and 0 bases from J, with 14 bases in between. CDR3 size: 16 residues. Germline CDR1 and CDR2: DFQATT and SNEGSKA (reference sequence). CDR3 protein: CSARADPPSSTDTQYF. The CDR3 nucleotides read TGCAGTGCTAGAGCAGACCCTCCCTCTAGCACAGATACGCAGTATTTT.

J is TRBJ2-2 and V is TRBV20-1, with 8 bases that match TRBD2. The CDR3 sequence is 16 residues long. From germline, CDR1 is DFQATT and CDR2 SNEGSKA (reference sequence). With 0 bases clipped from V and 5 bases from J, the junction kept 8 bases outside the gene matches. The CDR3 loop is CSARDGSGRNTGELFF. For the CDR3, the DNA is TGCAGTGCTAGAGACGGGAGCGGGAGAAATACCGGGGAGCTGTTTTTT.

This clonotype occurred a few times. The V and J genes are TRBV7-9 and TRBJ2-1; no reliable D call. Germline V gene data show CDR1 as SEHNR and CDR2 as FQNEAQ (reference sequence). The CDR3 has 17 residues. Trimming pared 4 bases from V and 3 bases from J, leaving 19 bases between. The CDR3 sequence: CASSSSLLTPRYNEQFF. The DNA of the CDR3 is TGTGCCAGCAGCTCATCTTTACTTACACCCCGCTACAATGAGCAGTTCTTC.

The gene calls are TRBV7-9 and TRBJ2-1; 8 bases fit TRBD1. Germline CDR1 and CDR2: SEHNR and FQNEAQ (reference sequence). The V gene end was trimmed by 5 bases and the J gene end by 6 bases; junction bases not matched to a gene: 9. This CDR3 contains 15 residues. Written as DNA, the CDR3 is TGTGCCAGCAGCCCAGGGGGACAGGATATCAATGAGCAGTTCTTC. Its protein is CASSPGGQDINEQFF.

This clonotype has only a few counts. The chain joins TRBV20-1 to TRBJ1-5; unclear D gene. Trimming shortened V by 6 bases and J by 11 bases, and 11 bases separated the two germline ends. CDR3 length equals 10 residues. Germline loops: CDR1 DFQATT, CDR2 SNEGSKA (reference sequence). DNA for the CDR3: TGCAGTGCAATCCGCGTTTCCCAGCATTTT. Its protein product is CSAIRVSQHF.

J is TRBJ1-6 and V is TRBV5-4; possibly TRBD1 for D (5 bases). Between the trimmed V and J ends, which lost 9 bases and 7 bases, there was a span of 17 bases. This CDR3 has 14 amino acids. Germline CDR1 and CDR2: SGHNT and YYREEE (reference sequence). CDR3 residues: CATNTGTVNSPLHF. CDR3 bases: TGTGCCACCAACACCGGGACCGTAAATTCACCCCTCCACTTT. The complete variable domain, with remaining parts taken from reference TRBV5-4 and TRBJ1-6, reads ETGVTQSPTHLIKTRGQQVTLRCSSQSGHNTVSWYQQALGQGPQFIFQYYREEENGRGNFPPRFSGLQFPNYSSELNVNALELDDSALYLCATNTGTVNSPLHFGNGTRLTVT.

The V and J genes are TRBV11-2 and TRBJ2-3; 11 nucleotides match TRBD2. Per germline, CDR1 SGHAT and CDR2 FQNNGV. The junction had 8 bases not matched to a gene; V was cut back by 2 bases and J by 7 bases. The CDR3 loop spans 16 amino acids. The CDR3 loop reads CASSLLAGGDANTQYF. The CDR3 DNA reads as TGTGCCAGCAGCTTACTAGCGGGAGGTGACGCAAATACGCAGTATTTT.

This chain uses TRBV9 with TRBJ2-5; 12 nucleotides agree with TRBD1. Germline V gives CDR1 SGDLS, CDR2 YYNGEE. The CDR3 loop spans 15 amino acids. Trimming at V came to 4 bases and at J to 5 bases, leaving 6 bases not matched to a gene. The CDR3: CASSRDRGRGETQYF. CDR3 in DNA: TGTGCCAGCAGCAGGGACAGGGGGCGCGGGGAGACCCAGTACTTC.

The chain couples TRBV7-9 to TRBJ2-1; D gene ambiguous. Germline V gene sequence: CDR1 SEHNR, CDR2 FQNEAQ (reference sequence). The CDR3 spans 16 residues. The V and J ends lost 0 bases and 2 bases respectively, with 11 bases between them. CDR3 coding DNA: TGTGCCAGCAGCTTAGCGCTCGGAGACACCTACAATGAGCAGTTCTTC. Its protein is CASSLALGDTYNEQFF.